This T cell receptor beta chain was retrieved from a study of T cell responses to AZD1222 COVID-19 vaccine (dated by TCRdb to the early 2020s). Turning to the overall study: A total of 233 trial participants underwent TCR sequencing, of whom 200 to 220 received two doses of AZD1222 and approximately 25 received two doses of the MenACWY control vaccine. Enrollment into the trials was organized by age into subgroups of 18-55, 56-69 and 70-plus years, and those subgroups contained approximately 150, 30 and 60 TCR-sequenced participants, respectively.

With respect to this clone: Its cognate antigen has yet to be identified. Qualities for individual bases were not recorded, and no much larger clone is one base off.

Summary of the overall study and its limitations: Participants were mostly white British, with more females than males. The authors suggested clonal diversity may have been underestimated. A significant rise in spike-specific TCR breadth and depth was observed after two AZD1222 doses relative to day 0 and relative to MenACWY recipients. Conclusions about previously exposed vaccinees are limited, since just five or six AZD1222 recipients were seropositive for SARS-CoV-2 at baseline. Reportedly, almost half of the unique spike-specific TCRs recognized epitopes lying outside the regions that are mutated in the B.1.351 and B.1.1.7 variants. The 56-69-year group was small, and its depth increase did not reach significance, likely because of low power. Because no day 14 peak-response samples were available, the repertoires could be characterized only after the peak T cell response. Vaccine-associated CD4 TCRs spanned the whole spike protein, with dominant responses in regions 160-218 and 743-854.

The CDR3 regions of human TCRbeta chains were analyzed by immunosequencing. Under the source paper's analysis protocol: TCRs in the repertoires were compared against a reference library of SARS-CoV-2-specific TCRs that had been generated with the MIRA antigen-specificity platform. Breadth was defined as the fraction of unique TCRs that were SARS-CoV-2-associated, and depth was defined as the fraction of total T cells that were SARS-CoV-2-associated. Using the MIRA data, every spike-specific TCR was mapped to the spike region that the TCR reacted to and assigned to either a CD4 or a CD8 class. Log10-transformed breadth and depth values were compared by one-way ANOVA with Sidak's multiple comparisons tests. What TCRdb holds here is the immuneACCESS table cut down to in-frame rearrangements. Part of the clones is not present; checked against another copy, under half of the missing clones reflect an unresolved V gene, and the others are unexplained. V and J calls and clone size are copied from that table; D and trimming were computed from the DNA. The sample table shows 90,000 to 100,000 clones, and 65% to 85% are seen once. In total, the top ten clones hold over 12% of the sample.

The germline V gene specifies SGHAT as CDR1 and FQNNGV as CDR2. Between the V and J ends, shortened by 1 base and 6 bases respectively, the junction contains 10 bases. Spanning cysteine to phenylalanine, the CDR3 consists of 14 amino acids. Only the CDR3 DNA is retained, 42 bases long and in frame from the first base. The time point label, read with the paper, signifies: about 28 days (+/-7) after the second vaccine dose. AZD1222 recipients with second doses at about 4 weeks or about 12 weeks were pooled, because spike-specific TCR depth and breadth did not differ between schedules. Vaccinee samples came from UK trials COV001 and COV002, including a single-blind randomized controlled phase 2/3 trial of AZD1222 (ChAdOx1 nCoV-19) in healthy adults. For TCRbeta chain sequencing, PBMC samples were collected from trial participants at day 0 and at day 28 after the second dose.

The receptor was derived from an adult who received the AZD1222 COVID-19 vaccine. The material sequenced was peripheral blood, taken 28 days after the second AZD1222 dose. The rearranged chain carries TRBV11-2 and TRBJ1-5, and the D gene may be TRBD1, 5 bases matching. The CDR3 protein sequence reads: CASSLGTGGQPQHF. The DNA sequence is given as TGTGCCAGCAGCTTAGGCACAGGTGGTCAGCCCCAGCATTTT.